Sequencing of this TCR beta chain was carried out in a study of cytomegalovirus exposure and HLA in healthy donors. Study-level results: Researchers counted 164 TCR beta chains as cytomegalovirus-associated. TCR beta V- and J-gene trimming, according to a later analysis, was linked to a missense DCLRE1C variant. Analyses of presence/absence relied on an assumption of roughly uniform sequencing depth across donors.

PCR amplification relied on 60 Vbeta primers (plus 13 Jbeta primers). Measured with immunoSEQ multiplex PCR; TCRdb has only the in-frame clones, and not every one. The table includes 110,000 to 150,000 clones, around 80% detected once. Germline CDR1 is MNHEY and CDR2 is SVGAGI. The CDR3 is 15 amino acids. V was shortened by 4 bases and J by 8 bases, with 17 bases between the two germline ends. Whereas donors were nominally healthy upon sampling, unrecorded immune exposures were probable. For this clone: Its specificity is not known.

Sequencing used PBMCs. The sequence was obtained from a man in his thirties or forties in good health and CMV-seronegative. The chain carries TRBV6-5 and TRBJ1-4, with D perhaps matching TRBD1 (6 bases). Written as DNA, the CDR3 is TGTGCCAGCAGTTTCACAGGGAGACTGAGCGAAAAACTGTTTTTT. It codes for CASSFTGRLSEKLFF.